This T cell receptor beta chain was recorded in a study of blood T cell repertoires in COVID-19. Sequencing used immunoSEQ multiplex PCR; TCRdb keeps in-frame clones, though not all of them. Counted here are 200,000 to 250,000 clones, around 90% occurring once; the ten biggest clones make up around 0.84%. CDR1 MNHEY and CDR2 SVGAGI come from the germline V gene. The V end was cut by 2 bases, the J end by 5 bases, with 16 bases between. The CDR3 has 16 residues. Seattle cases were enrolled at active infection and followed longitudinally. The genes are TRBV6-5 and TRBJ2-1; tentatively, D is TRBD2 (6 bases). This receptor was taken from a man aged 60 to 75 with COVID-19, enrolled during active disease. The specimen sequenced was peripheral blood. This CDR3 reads CASSYRGVSSNNEQFF. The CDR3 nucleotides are TGTGCCAGCAGTTACCGCGGGGTATCCTCGAACAATGAGCAGTTCTTC.